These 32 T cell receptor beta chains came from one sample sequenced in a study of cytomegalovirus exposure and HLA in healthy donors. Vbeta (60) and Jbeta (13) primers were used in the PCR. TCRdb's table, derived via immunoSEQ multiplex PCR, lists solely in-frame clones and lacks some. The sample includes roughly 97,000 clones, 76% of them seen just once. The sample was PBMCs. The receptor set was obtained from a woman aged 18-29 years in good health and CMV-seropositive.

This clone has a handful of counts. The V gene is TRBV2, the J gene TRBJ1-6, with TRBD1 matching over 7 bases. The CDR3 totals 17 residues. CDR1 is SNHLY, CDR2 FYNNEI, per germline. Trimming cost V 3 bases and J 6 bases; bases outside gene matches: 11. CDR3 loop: CASSDPLGAGGNSPLHF. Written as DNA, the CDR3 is TGTGCCAGCAGTGATCCGTTGGGGGCAGGGGGTAATTCACCCCTCCACTTT.

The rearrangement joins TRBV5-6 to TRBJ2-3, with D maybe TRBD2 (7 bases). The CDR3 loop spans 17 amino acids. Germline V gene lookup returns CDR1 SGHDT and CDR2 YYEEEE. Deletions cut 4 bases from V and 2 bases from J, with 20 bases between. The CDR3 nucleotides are TGTGCCAGCAGCGGGCGGGGGCAGCGGGAAATCACAGATACGCAGTATTTT. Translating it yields CASSGRGQREITDTQYF.

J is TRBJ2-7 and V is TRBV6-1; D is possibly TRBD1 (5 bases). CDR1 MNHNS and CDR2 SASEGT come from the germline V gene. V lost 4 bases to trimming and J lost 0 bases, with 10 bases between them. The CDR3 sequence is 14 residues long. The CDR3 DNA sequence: TGTGCCAGCAGTGGAGACAGATTCTCCTACGAGCAGTACTTC. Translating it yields CASSGDRFSYEQYF.

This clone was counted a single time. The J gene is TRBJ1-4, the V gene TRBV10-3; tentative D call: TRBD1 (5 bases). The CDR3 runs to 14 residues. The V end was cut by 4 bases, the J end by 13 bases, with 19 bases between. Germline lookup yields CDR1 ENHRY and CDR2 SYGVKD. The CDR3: CAISALDSREGLFF. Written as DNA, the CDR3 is TGTGCCATCAGTGCCCTCGACAGCCGAGAAGGACTGTTTTTT.

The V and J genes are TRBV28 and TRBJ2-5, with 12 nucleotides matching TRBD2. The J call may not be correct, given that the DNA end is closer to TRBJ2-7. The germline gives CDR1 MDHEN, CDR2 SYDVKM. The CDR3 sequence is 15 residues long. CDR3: CASSKGLAGSYEQYF. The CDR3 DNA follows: TGTGCCAGCAGTAAAGGACTAGCGGGAAGCTACGAGCAGTACTTC.

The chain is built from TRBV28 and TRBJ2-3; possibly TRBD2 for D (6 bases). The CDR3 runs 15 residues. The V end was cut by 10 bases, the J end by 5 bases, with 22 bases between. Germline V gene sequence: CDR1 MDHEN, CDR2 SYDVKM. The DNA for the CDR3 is TGTGCCACCCGAGGTTCGGGGGTCCCCCGAGATACGCAGTATTTT. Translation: CATRGSGVPRDTQYF.

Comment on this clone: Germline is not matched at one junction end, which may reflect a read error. This CDR3 is CASSLGLAGYSEQFF. The CDR3 DNA follows: TGTGCCAGCAGCTTAGGGCTAGCGGGCTACAGTGAGCAGTTCTTC. This chain connects TRBV7-9 to TRBJ2-1; 8 bases are shared with TRBD2. Germline V gene sequence: CDR1 SEHNR, CDR2 FQNEAQ (reference sequence). The CDR3 consists of 15 residues.

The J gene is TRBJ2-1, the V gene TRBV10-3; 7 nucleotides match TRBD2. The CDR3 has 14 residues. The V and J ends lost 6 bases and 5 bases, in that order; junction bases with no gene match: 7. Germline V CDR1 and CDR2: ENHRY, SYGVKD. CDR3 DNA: TGTGCCATCAGGAGAACTAGCGAGGACAATGAGCAGTTCTTC. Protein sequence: CAIRRTSEDNEQFF.

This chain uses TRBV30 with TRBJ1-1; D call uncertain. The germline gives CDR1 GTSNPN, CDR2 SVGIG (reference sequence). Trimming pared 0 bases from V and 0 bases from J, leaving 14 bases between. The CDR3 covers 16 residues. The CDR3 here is CAWSVPLRLLNTEAFF. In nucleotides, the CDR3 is TGTGCCTGGAGTGTACCCCTCAGACTCTTGAACACTGAAGCTTTCTTT.

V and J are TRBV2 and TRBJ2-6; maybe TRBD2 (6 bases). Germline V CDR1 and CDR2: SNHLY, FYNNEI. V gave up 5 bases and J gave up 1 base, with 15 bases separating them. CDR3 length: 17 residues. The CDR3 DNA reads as TGTGCCAGCAGTCCCGGGACCGGGACTTCTGGGGCCAACGTCCTGACTTTC. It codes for CASSPGTGTSGANVLTF.

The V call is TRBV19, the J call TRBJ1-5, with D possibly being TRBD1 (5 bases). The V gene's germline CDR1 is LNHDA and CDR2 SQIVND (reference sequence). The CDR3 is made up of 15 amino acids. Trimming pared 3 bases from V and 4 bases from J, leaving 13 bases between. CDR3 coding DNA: TGTGCCAGTAGTATTATGAAAGGGGAAAATCAGCCCCAGCATTTT. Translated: CASSIMKGENQPQHF.

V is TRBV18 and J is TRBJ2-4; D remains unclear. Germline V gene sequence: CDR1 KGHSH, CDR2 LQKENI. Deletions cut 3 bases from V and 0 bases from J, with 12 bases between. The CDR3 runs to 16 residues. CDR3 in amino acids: CASSPLPVLAKNIQYF. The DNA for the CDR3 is TGTGCCAGCTCACCCCTTCCAGTTCTAGCCAAAAACATTCAGTACTTC.

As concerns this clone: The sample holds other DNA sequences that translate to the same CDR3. For the CDR3, the DNA is TGTGCCTGGAGTGGCGGGGTCAATCAGCCCCAGCATTTT. Amino acid sequence: CAWSGGVNQPQHF. The chain carries TRBV30 and TRBJ1-5; D unclear. The CDR3 contains 13 residues. CDR1 and CDR2 (germline): GTSNPN, SVGIG (reference sequence). The V gene lost 1 base and the J gene lost 3 bases, with 7 bases spanning the gap.

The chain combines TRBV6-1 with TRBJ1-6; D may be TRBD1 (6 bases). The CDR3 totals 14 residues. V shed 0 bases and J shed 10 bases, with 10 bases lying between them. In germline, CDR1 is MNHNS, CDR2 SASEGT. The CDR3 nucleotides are TGTGCCAGCAGTGAAGCTACAGGGAAATCACCCCTCCACTTT. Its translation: CASSEATGKSPLHF.

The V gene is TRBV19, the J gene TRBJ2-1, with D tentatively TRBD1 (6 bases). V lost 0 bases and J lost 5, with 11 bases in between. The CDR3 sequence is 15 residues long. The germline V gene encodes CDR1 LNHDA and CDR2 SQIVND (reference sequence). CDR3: CASSIDVTGNNEQFF. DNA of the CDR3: TGTGCCAGTAGTATAGACGTGACAGGAAACAATGAGCAGTTCTTC.

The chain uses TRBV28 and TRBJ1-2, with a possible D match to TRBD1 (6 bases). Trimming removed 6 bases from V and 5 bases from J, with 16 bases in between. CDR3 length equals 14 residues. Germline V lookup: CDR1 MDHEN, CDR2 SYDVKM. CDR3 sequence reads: CASRRTAGVYGYTF. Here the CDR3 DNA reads TGTGCCAGCAGGAGGACAGCTGGTGTTTATGGCTACACCTTC.

For the CDR3, the DNA is TGTGCCATCAGTGAGACGGGACAGAACACTGAAGCTTTCTTT. Its translation is CAISETGQNTEAFF. The rearrangement links TRBV10-3 to TRBJ1-1; possible D gene TRBD1, 6 bases. From germline, CDR1 is ENHRY and CDR2 SYGVKD. V was trimmed by 2 bases and J by 1 base, leaving 8 bases between them. This CDR3 comprises 14 residues.

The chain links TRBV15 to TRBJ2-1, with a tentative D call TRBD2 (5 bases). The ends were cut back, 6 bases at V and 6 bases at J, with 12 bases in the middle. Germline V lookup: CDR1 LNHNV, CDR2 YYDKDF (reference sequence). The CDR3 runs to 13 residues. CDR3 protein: CATRASQGNEQFF. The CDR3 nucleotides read TGTGCCACCAGAGCTAGCCAAGGCAATGAGCAGTTCTTC.

For the CDR3, the DNA is TGTGCCAGCAGTGCTGCGTGGGGAGATGACTATGGCTACACCTTC. Translating it yields CASSAAWGDDYGYTF. The rearrangement links TRBV2 to TRBJ1-2; no clear D gene. Germline V gene lookup returns CDR1 SNHLY and CDR2 FYNNEI. This CDR3 has 15 amino acids. Trimming shortened V by 4 bases and J by 3 bases, and 15 bases separated the two germline ends.

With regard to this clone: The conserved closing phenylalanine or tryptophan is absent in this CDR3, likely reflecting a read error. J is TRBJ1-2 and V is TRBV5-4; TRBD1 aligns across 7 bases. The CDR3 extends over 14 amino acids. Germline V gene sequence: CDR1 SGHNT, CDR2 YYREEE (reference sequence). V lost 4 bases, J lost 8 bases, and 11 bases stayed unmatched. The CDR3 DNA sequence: TGTGCCAGCAGCGCAGGGGACAGTCCATGGGGCTACACCGTC. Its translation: CASSAGDSPWGYTV.

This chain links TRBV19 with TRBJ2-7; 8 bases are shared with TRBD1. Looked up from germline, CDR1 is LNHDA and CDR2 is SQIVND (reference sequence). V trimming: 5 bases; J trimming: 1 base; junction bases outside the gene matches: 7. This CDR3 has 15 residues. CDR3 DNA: TGTGCCAGTAGTGTCGCCGGACAGGGTTCCTACGAGCAGTACTTC. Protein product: CASSVAGQGSYEQYF.

CDR3 sequence reads: CARSLMGRRRPFSSYEQYF. In DNA, the CDR3 is TGTGCCAGAAGCTTGATGGGCCGGCGACGTCCCTTTAGCTCCTACGAGCAGTACTTC. J is TRBJ2-7 and V is TRBV5-3; D ambiguous. TRBV5-3 is known as an ORF, though its function is uncertain. The CDR3 consists of 19 residues. V lost 1 base and J 0 bases, leaving 23 bases between the germline ends.

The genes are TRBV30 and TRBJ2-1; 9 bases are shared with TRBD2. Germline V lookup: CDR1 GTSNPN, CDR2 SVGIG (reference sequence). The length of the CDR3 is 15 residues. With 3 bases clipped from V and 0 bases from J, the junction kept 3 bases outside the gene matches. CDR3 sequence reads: CAWRSGGSSYNEQFF. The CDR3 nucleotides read TGTGCCTGGAGGAGCGGGGGGAGCTCCTACAATGAGCAGTTCTTC. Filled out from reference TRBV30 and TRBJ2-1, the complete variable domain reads SQTIHQWPATLVQPVGSPLSLECTVEGTSNPNLYWYRQAAGRGLQLLFYSVGIGQISSEVPQNLSASRPQDRQFILSSKKLLLSDSGFYLCAWRSGGSSYNEQFFGPGTRLTVL.

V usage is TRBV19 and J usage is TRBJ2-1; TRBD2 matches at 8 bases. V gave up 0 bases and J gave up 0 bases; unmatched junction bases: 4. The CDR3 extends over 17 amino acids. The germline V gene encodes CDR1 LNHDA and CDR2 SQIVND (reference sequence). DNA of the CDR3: TGTGCCAGTAGTATAGATCTAAGCGGGAGCTCCTACAATGAGCAGTTCTTC. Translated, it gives CASSIDLSGSSYNEQFF.

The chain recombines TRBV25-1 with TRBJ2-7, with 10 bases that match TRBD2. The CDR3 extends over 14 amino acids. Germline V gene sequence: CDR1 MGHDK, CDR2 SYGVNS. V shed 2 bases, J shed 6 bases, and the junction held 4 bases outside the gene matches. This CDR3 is CASSEGLAVGEQYF. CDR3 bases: TGTGCCAGCAGTGAAGGACTAGCGGTTGGCGAGCAGTACTTC.

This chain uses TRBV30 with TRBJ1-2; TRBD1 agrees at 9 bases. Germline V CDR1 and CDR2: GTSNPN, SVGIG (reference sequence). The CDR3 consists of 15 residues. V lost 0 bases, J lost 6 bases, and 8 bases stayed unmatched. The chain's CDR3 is CAWSVYLGQGDGYTF. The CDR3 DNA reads TGTGCCTGGAGTGTATACCTGGGACAGGGAGATGGCTACACCTTC.

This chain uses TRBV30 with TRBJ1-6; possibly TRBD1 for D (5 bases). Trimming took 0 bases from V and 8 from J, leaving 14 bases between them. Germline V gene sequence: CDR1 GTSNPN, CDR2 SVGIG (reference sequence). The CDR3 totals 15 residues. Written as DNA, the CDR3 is TGTGCCTGGAGTGTATCACAGGCGTGGGATTCACCCCTCCACTTT. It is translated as CAWSVSQAWDSPLHF.

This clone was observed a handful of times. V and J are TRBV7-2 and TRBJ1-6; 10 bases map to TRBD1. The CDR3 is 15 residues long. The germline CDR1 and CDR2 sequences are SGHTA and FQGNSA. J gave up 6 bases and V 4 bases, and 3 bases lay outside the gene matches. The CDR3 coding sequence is TGTGCCAGCAGCTATGGACAGGGGGGTAATTCACCCCTCCACTTT. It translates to CASSYGQGGNSPLHF.

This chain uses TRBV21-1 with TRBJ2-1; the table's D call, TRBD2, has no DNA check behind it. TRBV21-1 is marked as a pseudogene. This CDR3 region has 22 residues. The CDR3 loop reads CASSKALCLFGLAGDFNNEQFF. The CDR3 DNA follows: TGTGCCAGCAGCAAAGCGCTTTGTCTCTTCGGACTAGCGGGAGACTTCAACAATGAGCAGTTCTTC.

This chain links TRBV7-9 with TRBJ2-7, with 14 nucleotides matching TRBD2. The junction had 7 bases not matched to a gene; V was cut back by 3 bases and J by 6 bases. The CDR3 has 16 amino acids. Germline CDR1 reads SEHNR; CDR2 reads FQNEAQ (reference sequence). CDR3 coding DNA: TGTGCCAGCAGCTTGGGACTAGCGGGAGCCTATGGCGAGCAGTACTTC. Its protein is CASSLGLAGAYGEQYF.

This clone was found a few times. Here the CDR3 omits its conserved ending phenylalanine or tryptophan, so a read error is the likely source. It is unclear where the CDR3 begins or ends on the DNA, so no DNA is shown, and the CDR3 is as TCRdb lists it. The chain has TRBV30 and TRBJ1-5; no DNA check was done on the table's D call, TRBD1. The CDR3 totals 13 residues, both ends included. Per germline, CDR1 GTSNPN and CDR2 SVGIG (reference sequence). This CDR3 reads CAWCAGGNQPQQV.

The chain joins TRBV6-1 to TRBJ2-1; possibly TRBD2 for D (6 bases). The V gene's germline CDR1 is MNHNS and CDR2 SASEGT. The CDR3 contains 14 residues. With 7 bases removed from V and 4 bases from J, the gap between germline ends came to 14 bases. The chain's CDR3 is CASTATSRYNEQFF. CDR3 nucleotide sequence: TGTGCCAGCACAGCCACTAGCAGATACAATGAGCAGTTCTTC.